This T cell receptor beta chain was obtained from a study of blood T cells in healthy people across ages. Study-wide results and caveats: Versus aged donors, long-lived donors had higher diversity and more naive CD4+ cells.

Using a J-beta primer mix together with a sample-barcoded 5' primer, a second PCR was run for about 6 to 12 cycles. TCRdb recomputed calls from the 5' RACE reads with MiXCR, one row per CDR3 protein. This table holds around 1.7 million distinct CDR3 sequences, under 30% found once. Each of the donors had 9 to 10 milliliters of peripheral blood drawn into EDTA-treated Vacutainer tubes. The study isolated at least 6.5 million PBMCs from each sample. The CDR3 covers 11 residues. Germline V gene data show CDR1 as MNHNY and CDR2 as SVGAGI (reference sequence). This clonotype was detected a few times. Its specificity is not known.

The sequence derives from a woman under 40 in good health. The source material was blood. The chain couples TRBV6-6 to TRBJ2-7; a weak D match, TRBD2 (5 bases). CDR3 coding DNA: TGTCTTGGGCCGGGAACCGGCGAGCAGTACTTC. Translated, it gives CLGPGTGEQYF.